The 21 T cell receptor beta chains below come from one sample, sequenced in a study of blood T cell repertoires in COVID-19. Only in-frame clones appear in the TCRdb table, and some are missing; sequencing was by immunoSEQ multiplex PCR. The data hold a few hundred thousand clones, with roughly 83% observed a single time. Material: peripheral blood. The origin of the receptors is a woman aged 45-65 years with acute or convalescent COVID-19.

V usage is TRBV28 and J usage is TRBJ1-5; D unresolved. V lost 7 bases and J 7 bases, leaving 17 bases between the germline ends. The germline V gene encodes CDR1 MDHEN and CDR2 SYDVKM. The CDR3 extends over 14 amino acids. In DNA, the CDR3 is TGTGCCAGCATCGAACAGTCCCTTGGGCAGCCCCAGCATTTT. Translating it yields CASIEQSLGQPQHF.

This chain connects TRBV3-1 (or the pseudogene TRBV3-2) to TRBJ2-5; D is undetermined. Germline values: CDR1 LGHDT, CDR2 YNNKEL (reference sequence). V was pared by 0 bases and J by 6 bases, with 5 bases between. This CDR3 is built from 12 residues. This CDR3 reads CASSQDRQTQYF. DNA for the CDR3: TGTGCCAGCAGCCAAGATCGTCAGACCCAGTACTTC.

With respect to this clone: Other DNA sequences in the same sample also yield this CDR3. The DNA for the CDR3 is TGTGCCACCAGTGATCCCGGACTAGCGGGAGGCAATGAGCAGTTCTTC. Amino acid sequence: CATSDPGLAGGNEQFF. This chain joins TRBV24-1 and TRBJ2-1; TRBD2 aligns across 14 bases. Germline V lookup: CDR1 KGHDR, CDR2 SFDVKD. J lost 6 bases, V lost 3 bases, and 3 bases had no gene match. This CDR3 comprises 16 residues.

The chain combines TRBV5-1 with TRBJ2-1; D unclear. Germline CDR1 and CDR2: SGHRS and YFSETQ. The CDR3 extends over 13 amino acids. The V end lost 7 bases, the J end lost 0 bases, and 8 bases lay between the germline ends. The CDR3 loop is CASSPGSYNEQFF. The DNA of the CDR3 is TGCGCCAGCTCCCCCGGCTCCTACAATGAGCAGTTCTTC.

The chain uses TRBV3-1 (or the pseudogene TRBV3-2) and TRBJ2-5, with TRBD2 matching over 10 bases. Germline CDR1 is LGHDT and CDR2 is YNNKEL (reference sequence). V shed 1 base, J shed 4 bases, and the junction held 3 bases outside the gene matches. The CDR3 contains 15 residues. CDR3 protein: CASSQGLAGRETQYF. The CDR3 region has the DNA TGTGCCAGCAGCCAAGGACTAGCGGGTAGAGAGACCCAGTACTTC.

J is TRBJ1-5 and V is TRBV30, with a weak D call TRBD1 (6 bases). Per germline, CDR1 GTSNPN and CDR2 SVGIG (reference sequence). The CDR3 sequence is 13 residues long. Trimming left V 1 base short and J 4 bases short, with 8 bases between. CDR3 bases: TGTGCCTGGAGTGAAAGGGGGAATCAGCCCCAGCATTTT. It translates to CAWSERGNQPQHF.

The chain recombines TRBV7-9 with TRBJ2-3; D gene ambiguous. Germline CDR1 SEHNR, CDR2 FQNEAQ (reference sequence). V lost 1 base to trimming and J lost 9 bases, with 5 bases between them. The CDR3 spans 11 residues. This chain's CDR3 is CASSLDWTQYF. In DNA form, the CDR3 reads TGTGCCAGCAGCTTAGACTGGACGCAGTATTTT.

The chain joins TRBV6-5 to TRBJ1-2, with 8 positions matching TRBD1. CDR1 MNHEY and CDR2 SVGAGI come from the germline V gene. The CDR3 contains 14 residues. The V segment lost 7 bases and the J segment 2 bases; nucleotides outside the gene matches: 6. DNA for the CDR3: TGTGCCAGCACCTCCCAGGGGGCCAACTATGGCTACACCTTC. Protein product: CASTSQGANYGYTF.

The chain uses TRBV7-3 and TRBJ2-3; 14 bases line up with TRBD2. Looked up from germline, CDR1 is SGHTA and CDR2 is FQGTGA. Losses at the gene ends were 8 bases for V and 5 bases for J; bases not matched to a gene: 6. This CDR3 is built from 15 residues. CDR3 region: CASSGLAGVGDTQYF. Written as DNA, the CDR3 is TGTGCCAGCTCGGGACTAGCGGGAGTAGGAGATACGCAGTATTTT.

The CDR3 loop is CASKRVKGTDTQYF. CDR3 nucleotides: TGTGCCAGCAAGAGGGTAAAGGGCACAGATACGCAGTATTTT. This sequence joins TRBV2 and TRBJ2-3, with a weak D call TRBD2 (5 bases). Germline CDR1 is SNHLY and CDR2 is FYNNEI. This CDR3 contains 14 residues. Trimming left V 7 bases short and J 1 base short, with 12 bases between. Based on the CDR3 plus reference TRBV2 and TRBJ2-3, the full variable domain is EPEVTQTPSHQVTQMGQEVILRCVPISNHLYFYWYRQILGQKVEFLVSFYNNEISEKSEIFDDQFSVERPDGSNFTLKIRSTKLEDSAMYFCASKRVKGTDTQYFGPGTRLTVL.

The chain combines TRBV5-1 with TRBJ2-7, with a tentative D call TRBD2 (6 bases). V was trimmed by 0 bases and J by 3 bases, leaving 19 bases between them. Germline V gene sequence: CDR1 SGHRS, CDR2 YFSETQ. The CDR3 covers 17 residues. The CDR3 coding sequence is TGCGCCAGCAGCTTGGAGACCGTCGGGGGTTTCTTCTACGAGCAGTACTTC. Translated: CASSLETVGGFFYEQYF. The entire variable domain, with the rest obtained from reference TRBV5-1 and TRBJ2-7, is as follows: KAGVTQTPRYLIKTRGQQVTLSCSPISGHRSVSWYQQTPGQGLQFLFEYFSETQRNKGNFPGRFSGRQFSNSRSEMNVSTLELGDSALYLCASSLETVGGFFYEQYFGPGTRLTVT.

The chain is built from TRBV7-3 and TRBJ2-6; the D is unclear. CDR1 is SGHTA and CDR2 is FQGTGA in the germline V gene. V was cut by 3 bases and J by 1 base, with 4 bases left in between. The CDR3 sequence is 14 residues long. This CDR3 reads CASSLTSGANVLTF. In DNA form, the CDR3 reads TGTGCCAGCAGCTTGACTTCTGGGGCCAACGTCCTGACTTTC.

The V gene is TRBV27, the J gene TRBJ2-1; possibly TRBD2 for D (5 bases). Trimming removed 6 bases from V and 3 bases from J, with 12 bases in between. Looked up from germline, CDR1 is MNHEY and CDR2 is SMNVEV (reference sequence). The CDR3 runs to 14 residues. Here the CDR3 DNA reads TGTGCCAGCAGCCACGTTGGAGGCTACAATGAGCAGTTCTTC. Its translation: CASSHVGGYNEQFF.

This clone was seen only once. The chain recombines TRBV7-8 with TRBJ1-2; D is possibly TRBD1 (6 bases). This CDR3 contains 14 residues. Trimming pared 4 bases from V and 8 bases from J, leaving 17 bases between. The germline gives CDR1 SGHVS, CDR2 FQNEAQ. The CDR3 nucleotides read TGTGCCAGCAGCTCGGGGGGCGGCCAAGCGGGCTACACCTTC. Its protein product is CASSSGGGQAGYTF. The full variable domain, with the rest looked up from reference TRBV7-8 and TRBJ1-2, is GAGVSQSPRYKVAKRGQDVALRCDPISGHVSLFWYQQALGQGPEFLTYFQNEAQLDKSGLPSDRFFAERPEGSVSTLKIQRTQQEDSAVYLCASSSGGGQAGYTFGSGTRLTVV.

Concerning this clone itself: The germline gene is not matched at one end of the junction; a read error may be the cause. The chain links TRBV27 to TRBJ2-7; no definite D call. The germline V gene has CDR1 MNHEY and CDR2 SMNVEV (reference sequence). CDR3 length: 12 amino acids. The CDR3 DNA follows: TGTGCCAGCAGTCCTCCCTCCTCCGAGCAGTACTTC. This encodes CASSPPSSEQYF.

The chain has TRBV18 and TRBJ1-5; 11 positions match TRBD1. Per germline, CDR1 KGHSH and CDR2 LQKENI. The V segment lost 5 bases and the J segment 7 bases; nucleotides outside the gene matches: 7. The CDR3 extends over 15 amino acids. This CDR3 is CASSTRDRGWQPQHF. CDR3 nucleotides: TGTGCCAGCTCAACCCGGGACAGGGGGTGGCAGCCCCAGCATTTT.

V gene TRBV5-4 combines with J gene TRBJ2-1, with 10 bases that match TRBD2. J lost 4 bases, V lost 4 bases, and 5 bases had no gene match. The CDR3 is 15 residues long. The germline V gene has CDR1 SGHNT and CDR2 YYREEE (reference sequence). The CDR3 DNA follows: TGTGCCAGCAGCAAGACTAGCGGGTCTTACAATGAGCAGTTCTTC. Translating gives CASSKTSGSYNEQFF. Supplemented by reference TRBV5-4 and TRBJ2-1, the full variable domain reads ETGVTQSPTHLIKTRGQQVTLRCSSQSGHNTVSWYQQALGQGPQFIFQYYREEENGRGNFPPRFSGLQFPNYSSELNVNALELDDSALYLCASSKTSGSYNEQFFGPGTRLTVL.

In this sample, this clone turned up a few times. The CDR3 loop is CASSLGVDTESYEQYF. The CDR3 bases are TGTGCCAGCAGCTTAGGGGTGGACACAGAGTCCTACGAGCAGTACTTC. The V call is TRBV11-1, the J call TRBJ2-7, with D perhaps matching TRBD1 (5 bases). CDR1 and CDR2 (germline): SGHAT, FQDESV (reference sequence). The V and J ends lost 1 base and 1 base respectively, with 14 bases between them. This CDR3 has 16 amino acids. Combining the CDR3 with reference TRBV11-1 and TRBJ2-7 gives the whole variable domain EAEVAQSPRYKITEKSQAVAFWCDPISGHATLYWYRQILGQGPELLVQFQDESVVDDSQLPKDRFSAERLKGVDSTLKIQPAELGDSAMYLCASSLGVDTESYEQYFGPGTRLTVT.

This sequence joins TRBV5-1 and TRBJ2-3; a possible D gene is TRBD2 (5 bases). The CDR3 consists of 16 residues. Germline loops: CDR1 SGHRS, CDR2 YFSETQ. V lost 4 bases to trimming and J lost 3 bases, with 18 bases between them. Here the CDR3 DNA reads TGCGCCAGCAGCCATGACCGCTACGGGATTACAGATACGCAGTATTTT. This gives the protein CASSHDRYGITDTQYF.

The J gene is TRBJ1-4, the V gene TRBV24-1; D not resolved. The germline CDR1 and CDR2 sequences are KGHDR and SFDVKD. This CDR3 has 16 amino acids. Trimming took off 3 bases at V and 8 bases at J, with 18 bases between the two ends. The CDR3 loop reads CATSDPLGTSEEKLFF. CDR3 in DNA: TGTGCCACCAGTGATCCCCTTGGTACCTCGGAGGAAAAACTGTTTTTT.

The chain links TRBV30 to TRBJ1-5; TRBD1 might be the D (6 bases). CDR3 length: 13 amino acids. Trimming pared 3 bases from V and 7 bases from J, leaving 13 bases between. The germline V gene encodes CDR1 GTSNPN and CDR2 SVGIG (reference sequence). CDR3 sequence (DNA): TGTGCCTGGAGCTGGGGGGGCGGCCAGCCCCAGCATTTT. It codes for CAWSWGGGQPQHF.